This passage covers 3 T cell receptor beta chains from one sample sequenced in a study of CD8 T cells in ankylosing spondylitis. Their specific antigens are unknown. General study points: Characteristic, it appeared, of ankylosing spondylitis blood was a TCR beta motif of roughly 8 highly homologous variants.

MiXCR was run by TCRdb on the 5' RACE reads, yielding one entry per CDR3 protein. Among about 450,000 distinct CDR3 sequences, roughly 27% were seen once, and the ten largest hold about 1%. Sequenced input: blood, either unsorted or a sorted T cell fraction (not recorded which). The receptors shown here come from a male donor with ankylosing spondylitis.

In its sample, this clonotype was seen a few times. This sequence joins TRBV11-2 and TRBJ2-4, with 8 nucleotides matching TRBD1. The CDR3 runs to 15 residues. CDR1 is SGHAT and CDR2 is FQNNGV in the germline V gene. V lost 6 bases, J lost 4 bases, and 8 bases stayed unmatched. The CDR3: CASRPLRQGKNIQYF. The CDR3 region has the DNA TGTGCCAGCAGACCCCTTCGACAGGGGAAAAACATTCAGTACTTC.

The rearrangement links TRBV11-2 to TRBJ2-3; 8 positions agree with TRBD2. Germline trimming cut 0 bases from V and 9 bases from J; bases unmatched to any gene: 5. This CDR3 comprises 14 residues. Germline loops: CDR1 SGHAT, CDR2 FQNNGV. The CDR3: CASSLDGTGGTQYF. For the CDR3, the DNA is TGTGCCAGCAGCTTAGACGGAACGGGAGGGACGCAGTATTTT.

The V call is TRBV29-1, the J call TRBJ2-7; 9 bases align to TRBD2. This CDR3 contains 13 residues. The V gene's germline CDR1 is SQVTM and CDR2 ANQGSEA. V lost 1 base, J lost 7 bases, and 5 bases stayed unmatched. Here the CDR3 DNA reads TGCAGCGTTGAAGGGCCGACTAGCGGTGAGCAGTACGTC. Translating it yields CSVEGPTSGEQYV.